This TCR beta chain was documented in a study of blood T cell repertoires in COVID-19. CDR1 is MNHEY, CDR2 SMNVEV, per germline (reference sequence). This CDR3 spans 14 amino acids. Trimming took 6 bases from V and 8 from J; bases not matched to a gene: 10. TCRdb keeps only in-frame clones here, not all; method: immunoSEQ multiplex PCR. The sample comprises 250,000 to 350,000 clones, about 85% of which are singletons, and roughly 0.87% rests with the top ten. The source material was peripheral blood. The clonotype comes from a human donor with COVID-19, enrolled during active disease. The donor label of this sample is uncertain. The chain uses TRBV27 and TRBJ1-2; 9 positions agree with TRBD1. The CDR3 loop reads CASSLNRDRDGYTF. The CDR3 bases are TGTGCCAGCAGCCTCAACCGGGACAGGGACGGCTACACCTTC.